These 6 T cell receptor beta chains were sequenced from one sample in a study of CD8+ T cells in alopecia areata. The treatment was: oral pan-JAK inhibitor, 5-10 mg twice daily. Once RNA had been extracted, it was reverse transcribed into cDNA to act as the sequencing template. Clones were sequenced by immunoSEQ multiplex PCR, and TCRdb holds only the in-frame ones, with some missing. The sample has 35,000 to 50,000 clones, just under 95% seen once. The sample consisted of CD8+ T cells sorted from blood, taken at week 24, from a patient treated with tofacitinib. These receptors were taken from a human donor with alopecia areata.

Only a few counts were recorded for this clone. This rearrangement joins TRBV7-9 to TRBJ2-1; D remains unclear. CDR1 SEHNR and CDR2 FQNEAQ come from the germline V gene (reference sequence). V was shortened by 1 base and J by 5 bases, with 12 bases between the two germline ends. This CDR3 spans 15 amino acids. The CDR3 region is CASSLGHPEDNEQFF. CDR3 nucleotides: TGTGCCAGCAGCTTAGGACACCCCGAGGACAATGAGCAGTTCTTC.

This chain links TRBV6-5 with TRBJ1-4; TRBD1 might be the D (5 bases). This CDR3 is 14 amino acids long. From germline, CDR1 is MNHEY and CDR2 SVGAGI. V lost 8 bases and J 7 bases, leaving 17 bases between the germline ends. This CDR3 is CASGAGPSGEKLFF. Here the CDR3 DNA reads TGTGCCAGCGGTGCGGGGCCATCGGGTGAAAAACTGTTTTTT.

V and J are TRBV27 and TRBJ1-5; D gene unclear. Germline V gives CDR1 MNHEY, CDR2 SMNVEV (reference sequence). V shed 4 bases and J shed 2 bases, with 9 bases lying between them. The CDR3 consists of 14 residues. The chain's CDR3 is CASSSLLGNQPQHF. Here the CDR3 DNA reads TGTGCCAGCAGTTCCCTATTGGGCAATCAGCCCCAGCATTTT.

This chain links TRBV13 with TRBJ2-3; 9 bases map to TRBD2. V lost 2 bases and J lost 6; bases outside the gene matches: 12. CDR1 is PRHDT, CDR2 FYEKMQ, per germline (reference sequence). This CDR3 is 17 amino acids long. The CDR3 DNA follows: TGTGCCAGCAGCTTATGGGCTAGCGGGGCCGAACGGGATACGCAGTATTTT. It encodes CASSLWASGAERDTQYF.

This clone was seen once. This chain connects TRBV27 to TRBJ2-7; a possible D gene is TRBD1 (5 bases). This CDR3 contains 12 residues. CDR1 and CDR2 from the germline V gene are MNHEY and SMNVEV (reference sequence). Deletions cut 0 bases from V and 8 bases from J, with 8 bases between. The CDR3 sequence is CASSLSSGKQYF. The CDR3 DNA follows: TGTGCCAGCAGTTTATCCTCAGGGAAGCAGTACTTC.

This clone was found a few times. The V call is TRBV29-1, the J call TRBJ2-2, with D perhaps TRBD1 (5 bases). The V end was cut by 0 bases, the J end by 3 bases, with 11 bases between. The CDR3 extends over 15 amino acids. Germline CDR1 and CDR2: SQVTM and ANQGSEA. CDR3 nucleotide sequence: TGCAGCGTTGAAGAGGGGCTAGTTGACACCGGGGAGCTGTTTTTT. As protein: CSVEEGLVDTGELFF.